A single TCR beta chain is shown here with its context. The antigen is not known. A junction boundary mismatches the germline segment, possibly from a read error. This sample stems from a study of cytomegalovirus exposure and HLA in healthy donors. In the PCR, 60 Vbeta and 13 Jbeta primers were used. In the authors' workflow: The authors later counted 70 million to 85 million unique TCR beta chains, 9 million to 14 million of them shared. Sequencing was performed with immunoSEQ multiplex PCR; in TCRdb, only in-frame clones are kept and a portion is missing. The V and J calls and clone size were taken over from that table, and D and trimming were inferred from the DNA. The table records 100,000 to 150,000 clones, about three quarters of them present only once. Findings and limits, study-wide: The study designated 164 TCR beta chains cytomegalovirus-associated. Within an earlier analysis, most TCR beta V segments proved productive either about 90% or about 30% of the time.

The TCR originated in a female donor in good health and CMV-seropositive. The sequenced sample consisted of PBMCs.

In DNA, the CDR3 is TGTGCCAGCAGGTTAGCAGGCAATGAGCAGTTCTTC. This sequence encodes CASRLAGNEQFF. The V gene is TRBV11-2, the J gene TRBJ2-1; D remains unclear. The CDR3 has 12 residues. Per germline, CDR1 SGHAT and CDR2 FQNNGV.